This is a list of T cell receptor beta chains from one sample in a study of OX40 agonist ivuxolimab in advanced cancers. TCRdb's copy holds only in-frame clones and misses some; the assay was immunoSEQ multiplex PCR. Counted here are tens of thousands of clones, around 79% occurring once; the ten biggest clones make up 11%. Specimen: CD4+ or CD8+ T cells sorted from blood, collected in a trial of the OX40 agonist ivuxolimab. These receptors came from an adult with an advanced solid tumor such as melanoma, head and neck, liver or kidney cancer. Each CDR3 is given without its conserved first and last residue. Each record gives: V gene, J gene, CDR3 protein.

TRBV29-1	TRBJ2-2	SVGQGAGELF
TRBV6-5	TRBJ2-7	ASSRRGGAIYEQY
TRBV11-1	TRBJ1-4	ASSLSPASAELF
TRBV6-5	TRBJ1-1	ASSYSSPVNTEAF
TRBV9	TRBJ1-3	ASSPSSGNTIY
TRBV9	TRBJ1-2	ASSVAGASYT
TRBV28	TRBJ1-3	ASREFGNTIY
TRBV7-3	TRBJ1-2	ASSLTGSVGYT
TRBV7-2	TRBJ2-1	ASSLVAGAYNEQF
TRBV4-3	TRBJ1-2	ASSQGGTGFLQPYGYT
TRBV29-1	TRBJ1-1	SVGAYGTEAF
TRBV28	TRBJ2-2	ASSLGLGVTGELF
TRBV19	TRBJ1-2	ASSIADTNGYT
TRBV19	NA	ASSGTGDYEQY
TRBV7-2	TRBJ2-2	ASSYKGQRPNTGELF